The 16 T cell receptor beta chains in this list originate from one sample, sequenced in a study of cytomegalovirus exposure and HLA in healthy donors (TCRdb year 2017). Receptor amplification or capture employed the immunoSEQ multiplex PCR assay. A mixture of 60 forward primers for TCR Vbeta segments and 13 reverse primers for TCR Jbeta segments was used in the multiplex PCR. TCRdb retrieved this table from immuneACCESS and kept in-frame rearrangements only. Not all clones are present; in checked studies, unresolved V genes account for under half, and no reason is known for the remainder. The sample table holds about 180,000 clones, of which about three quarters were seen once. The biggest ten clones account for roughly 5% of the sample. The sequenced sample consisted of PBMCs. Receptors were obtained from a man aged 40-55 years in good health and CMV-seronegative.

The J gene is TRBJ1-6, the V gene TRBV27; 8 bases agree with TRBD1. V dropped 2 bases and J dropped 10; count of bases not matched to a gene: 7. Looked up from germline, CDR1 is MNHEY and CDR2 is SMNVEV (reference sequence). This CDR3 region has 15 residues. The CDR3 DNA sequence: TGTGCCAGCAGTTTAGGGCAGGGGGCCAGGTCACCCCTCCACTTT. It specifies CASSLGQGARSPLHF.

The V call is TRBV7-2, the J call TRBJ2-3; TRBD1 matches at 9 bases. J was trimmed by 4 bases and V by 6 bases; bases with no gene match: 8. The germline V gene has CDR1 SGHTA and CDR2 FQGNSA. The CDR3 has 15 residues. The CDR3 reads CASRFDRGWSDTQYF. The CDR3 region has the DNA TGTGCCAGCAGATTCGACAGGGGGTGGTCAGATACGCAGTATTTT. Together with reference TRBV7-2 and TRBJ2-3, the CDR3 gives the full variable domain: GAGVSQSPSNKVTEKGKDVELRCDPISGHTALYWYRQSLGQGLEFLIYFQGNSAPDKSGLPSDRFSAERTGGSVSTLTIQRTQQEDSAVYLCASRFDRGWSDTQYFGPGTRLTVL.

The chain links TRBV7-2 to TRBJ2-1; 12 bases match TRBD2. The V gene end was trimmed by 2 bases and the J gene end by 7 bases; junction bases not matched to a gene: 3. CDR3 length equals 15 residues. Germline V lookup: CDR1 SGHTA, CDR2 FQGNSA. This CDR3 reads CASSLWLAGGNEQFF. The DNA of the CDR3 is TGTGCCAGCAGCTTATGGCTAGCGGGAGGGAATGAGCAGTTCTTC.

This chain joins TRBV5-4 and TRBJ2-2; TRBD2 matches 12 bases. Germline-derived CDR1 and CDR2 are SGHNT and YYREEE (reference sequence). With 3 bases clipped from V and 1 base from J, the junction kept 1 base outside the gene matches. This CDR3 has 16 amino acids. The DNA of the CDR3 is TGTGCCAGCAGCTCACTAGCGGGGGGGAACACCGGGGAGCTGTTTTTT. It translates to CASSSLAGGNTGELFF.

The chain combines TRBV30 with TRBJ1-2; D possibly corresponds to TRBD1 (5 bases). The CDR3 loop spans 11 amino acids. Germline V CDR1 and CDR2: GTSNPN, SVGIG (reference sequence). Trimming pared 8 bases from V and 5 bases from J, leaving 12 bases between. The DNA of the CDR3 is TGTGCCGACGGACGGGGGTATGGCTACACCTTC. Its translation: CADGRGYGYTF.

The chain has TRBV7-8 and TRBJ2-3; D gene unclear. V lost 2 bases, J lost 6 bases, and 12 bases lay in between. Germline V CDR1 and CDR2: SGHVS, FQNEAQ. This CDR3 region has 14 residues. Here the CDR3 DNA reads TGTGCCAGCAGCTTATACGAGGCCACGGATACGCAGTATTTT. The encoded protein is CASSLYEATDTQYF.

The J gene is TRBJ1-2, the V gene TRBV10-2; D is ambiguous. Germline V gene sequence: CDR1 WSHSY, CDR2 SAAADI. This CDR3 is 16 amino acids long. The germline V and J ends were trimmed by 3 bases and 4 bases, with 18 bases remaining between them. CDR3 residues: CASSDEVYRVVYGYTF. The CDR3, as DNA: TGCGCCAGCAGTGATGAGGTTTATCGAGTGGTCTATGGCTACACCTTC.

This chain uses TRBV15 with TRBJ2-3; D is ambiguous. The germline gives CDR1 LNHNV, CDR2 YYDKDF (reference sequence). The V and J ends lost 2 bases and 2 bases respectively, with 2 bases between them. There are 12 residues in the CDR3. The CDR3 is CATSRYTDTQYF. In DNA, the CDR3 is TGTGCCACCAGCAGATACACAGATACGCAGTATTTT.

The genes are TRBV11-2 and TRBJ2-7; 7 nucleotides match TRBD1. Germline-derived CDR1 and CDR2 are SGHAT and FQNNGV. V was pared by 5 bases and J by 3 bases, with 7 bases of the junction left unmatched. The CDR3 sequence is 14 residues long. CDR3 loop: CASSPGTALYEQYF. The CDR3 DNA follows: TGTGCCAGCAGCCCAGGGACAGCACTCTACGAGCAGTACTTC.

The chain is built from TRBV19 and TRBJ1-5, with D perhaps matching TRBD1 (6 bases). V dropped 5 bases and J dropped 4 bases, with 12 bases sitting between them. The CDR3 has 14 residues. The germline gives CDR1 LNHDA, CDR2 SQIVND (reference sequence). CDR3 nucleotides: TGTGCCAGTAGTCCTCGGACAGAAAATCAGCCCCAGCATTTT. Amino acids: CASSPRTENQPQHF.

This chain uses TRBV5-4 with TRBJ2-7; tentative D call: TRBD1 (6 bases). The CDR3 has 14 residues. V was cut by 3 bases and J by 5 bases, with 15 bases left in between. Germline-derived CDR1 and CDR2 are SGHNT and YYREEE (reference sequence). The CDR3 DNA reads TGTGCCAGCAGCTCTTTACAGGGAACCCACGAGCAGTACTTC. This encodes CASSSLQGTHEQYF.

This clone occurred a few times. As the CDR3 is not closed by the conserved phenylalanine or tryptophan, this likely results from a read error. Because the CDR3's place on the DNA is in doubt, the DNA is left out and the CDR3 is given as listed by TCRdb. The chain has TRBV23-1 and TRBJ1-1; no DNA check was done on the table's D call, TRBD1. TRBV23-1 is an ORF; its function is uncertain. The CDR3 sequence runs 12 residues, both termini included. The CDR3 spells CASSHSNRTGAI.

The CDR3 spells CASSLGLAGTYEQYF. CDR3 coding DNA: TGTGCCAGCAGCTTAGGGCTAGCGGGGACCTACGAGCAGTACTTC. The rearrangement uses TRBV7-2 and TRBJ2-5; 9 bases fit TRBD2. The J call could be wrong; TRBJ2-7 is a better fit for the DNA end. The CDR3 covers 15 residues. Per germline, CDR1 SGHTA and CDR2 FQGNSA.

The chain uses TRBV29-1 and TRBJ1-2; D may be TRBD1 (6 bases). Trimming took 6 bases from V and 8 from J, leaving 16 bases between them. The CDR3 totals 12 residues. The germline V gene encodes CDR1 SQVTM and CDR2 ANQGSEA. In DNA, the CDR3 is TGCAGCGTCCTGGACAGAGACGAGGGCTACACCTTC. It is translated as CSVLDRDEGYTF.

This clone appeared a few times. J is TRBJ1-1 and V is TRBV16, with unresolved D. The V end was cut by 6 bases, the J end by 4 bases, with 9 bases between. The length of the CDR3 is 12 residues. Germline-derived CDR1 and CDR2 are KGHSY and FQNENV. CDR3 sequence: CASRRPGTEAFF. Written as DNA, the CDR3 is TGTGCCAGCAGGCGACCGGGCACTGAAGCTTTCTTT.

J is TRBJ2-7 and V is TRBV15, with 12 bases fitting TRBD2. The CDR3 runs to 16 residues. J was trimmed by 7 bases and V by 0 bases; bases with no gene match: 7. The germline V gene encodes CDR1 LNHNV and CDR2 YYDKDF (reference sequence). The CDR3 reads CATSRDWLAGGREQYF. The CDR3 DNA follows: TGTGCCACCAGCAGAGATTGGCTAGCGGGGGGGCGGGAGCAGTACTTC. The whole variable domain, remainder taken from reference TRBV15 and TRBJ2-7, is DAMVIQNPRYQVTQFGKPVTLSCSQTLNHNVMYWYQQKSSQAPKLLFHYYDKDFNNEADTPDNFQSRRPNTSFCFLDIRSPGLGDTAMYLCATSRDWLAGGREQYFGPGTRLTVT.